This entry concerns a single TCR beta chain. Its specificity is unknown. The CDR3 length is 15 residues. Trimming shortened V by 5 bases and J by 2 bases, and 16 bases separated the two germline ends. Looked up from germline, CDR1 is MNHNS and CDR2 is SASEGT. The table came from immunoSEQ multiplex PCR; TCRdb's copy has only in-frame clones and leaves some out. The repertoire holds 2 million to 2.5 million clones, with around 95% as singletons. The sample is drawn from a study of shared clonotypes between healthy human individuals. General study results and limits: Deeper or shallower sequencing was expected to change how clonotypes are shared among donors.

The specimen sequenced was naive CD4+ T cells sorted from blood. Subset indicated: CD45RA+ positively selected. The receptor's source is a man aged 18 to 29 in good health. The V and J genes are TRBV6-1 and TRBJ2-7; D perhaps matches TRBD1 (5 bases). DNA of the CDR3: TGTGCCAGCAGTACTTTGGACACAAAAGCCTACGAGCAGTACTTC. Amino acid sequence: CASSTLDTKAYEQYF.